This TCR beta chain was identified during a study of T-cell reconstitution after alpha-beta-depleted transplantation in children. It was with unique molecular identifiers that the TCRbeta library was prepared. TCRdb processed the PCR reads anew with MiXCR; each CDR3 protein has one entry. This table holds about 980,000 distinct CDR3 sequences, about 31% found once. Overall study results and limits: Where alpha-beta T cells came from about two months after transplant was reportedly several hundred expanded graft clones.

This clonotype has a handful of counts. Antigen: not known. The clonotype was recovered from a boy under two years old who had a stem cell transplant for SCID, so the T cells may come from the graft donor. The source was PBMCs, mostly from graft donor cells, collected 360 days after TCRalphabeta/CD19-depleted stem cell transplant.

The CDR3 coding sequence is TGTGCCAGCAGCTCACTAGTAATCAATGAGCAGTTCTTC. It specifies CASSSLVINEQFF. The chain is built from TRBV7-2 and TRBJ2-1, with D perhaps TRBD2 (5 bases). Germline V lookup: CDR1 SGHTA, CDR2 FQGNSA. The CDR3 sequence is 13 residues long. The V and J ends lost 4 bases and 6 bases respectively, with 10 bases between them. Full variable domain (remainder filled in from reference TRBV7-2 and TRBJ2-1): GAGVSQSPSNKVTEKGKDVELRCDPISGHTALYWYRQSLGQGLEFLIYFQGNSAPDKSGLPSDRFSAERTGGSVSTLTIQRTQQEDSAVYLCASSSLVINEQFFGPGTRLTVL.